This T cell receptor beta chain came from a study of T cell responses to AZD1222 COVID-19 vaccine. Only in-frame clones appear in the TCRdb table, and some are missing; sequencing was by immunoSEQ multiplex PCR. The repertoire has almost 70,000 clones, about 80% of them found once; the top ten carry 11% to 15%. Trimming left V 3 bases short and J 4 bases short, with 9 bases between. The CDR3 is made up of 13 amino acids. The germline gives CDR1 LGHNT, CDR2 FRNRAP. This clone was found once. What it binds is unknown. Regarding the study as a whole: Spike was spanned by vaccine-associated CD4 TCRs, with dominance at 160-218 and 743-854.

This TCR came from an adult who received the AZD1222 COVID-19 vaccine. V is TRBV12-5 and J is TRBJ1-2, with D unclear. Specimen: peripheral blood, collected 28 days after the second AZD1222 dose. Written as DNA, the CDR3 is TGTGCTAGTGGTTTTGCGGCGAGCTATGGCTACACCTTC. Translated, it gives CASGFAASYGYTF.